This T cell receptor beta chain is drawn from a study of T cells expressing NK-cell markers. Study overall: From sorted CD3+CD56+NKG2C+, CD3+CD56+NKG2C- and CD3+CD56-NKG2C+ T cells came the TCR beta repertoires.

This CDR3 is 16 amino acids long. CDR1 and CDR2 (germline): KGHDR, SFDVKD. TCRdb processed the 5' RACE reads again and assigns one entry to each CDR3 protein, with no DNA. The record lists around 380,000 distinct CDR3 sequences, of which the ten most abundant hold about 10%. Specimen: blood T cells: a sorted CD56 or NKG2C T cell subset, CD4+ or CD8+ T cells, or bulk PBMC T cells (not recorded which). The V call is TRBV24-1, the J call TRBJ2-1; the D call from TCRdb, TRBD2, cannot be confirmed without DNA. The TCR originated in a woman between 45 and 60 years old in good health. The CDR3 protein is CATSALTSGSKNEQFF.